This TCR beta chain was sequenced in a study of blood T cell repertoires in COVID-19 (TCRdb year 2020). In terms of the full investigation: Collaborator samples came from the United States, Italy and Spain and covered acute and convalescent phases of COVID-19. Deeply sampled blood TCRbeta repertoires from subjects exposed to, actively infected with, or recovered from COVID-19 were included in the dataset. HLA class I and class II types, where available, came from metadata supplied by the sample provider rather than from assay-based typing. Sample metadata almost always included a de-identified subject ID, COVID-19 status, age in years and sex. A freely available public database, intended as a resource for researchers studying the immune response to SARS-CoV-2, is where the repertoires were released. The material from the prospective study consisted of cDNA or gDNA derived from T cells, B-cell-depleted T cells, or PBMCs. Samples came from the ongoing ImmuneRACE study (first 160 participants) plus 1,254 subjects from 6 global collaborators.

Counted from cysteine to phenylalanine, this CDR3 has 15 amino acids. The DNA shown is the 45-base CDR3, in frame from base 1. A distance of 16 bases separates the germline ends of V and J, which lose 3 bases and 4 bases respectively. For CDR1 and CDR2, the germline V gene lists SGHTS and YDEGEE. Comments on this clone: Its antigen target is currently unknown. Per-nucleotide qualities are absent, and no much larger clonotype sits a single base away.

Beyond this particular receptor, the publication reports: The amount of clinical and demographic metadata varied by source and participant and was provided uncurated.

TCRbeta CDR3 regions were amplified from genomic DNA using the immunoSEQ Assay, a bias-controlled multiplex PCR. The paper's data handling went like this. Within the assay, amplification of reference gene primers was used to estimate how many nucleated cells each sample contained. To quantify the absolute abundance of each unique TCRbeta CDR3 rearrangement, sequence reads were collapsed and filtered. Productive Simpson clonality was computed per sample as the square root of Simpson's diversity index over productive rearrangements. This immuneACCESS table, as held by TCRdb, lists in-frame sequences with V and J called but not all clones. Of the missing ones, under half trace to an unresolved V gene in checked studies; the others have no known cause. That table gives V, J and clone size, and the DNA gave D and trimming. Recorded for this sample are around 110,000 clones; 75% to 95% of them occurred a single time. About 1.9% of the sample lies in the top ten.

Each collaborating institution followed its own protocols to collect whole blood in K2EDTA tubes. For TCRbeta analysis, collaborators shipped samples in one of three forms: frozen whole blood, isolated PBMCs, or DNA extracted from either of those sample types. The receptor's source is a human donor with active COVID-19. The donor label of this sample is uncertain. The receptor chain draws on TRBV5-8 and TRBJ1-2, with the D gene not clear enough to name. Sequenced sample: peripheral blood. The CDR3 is CASSSFGGGIYGYTF. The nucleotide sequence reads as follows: TGTGCCAGCAGCTCGTTCGGTGGAGGGATCTATGGCTACACCTTC.